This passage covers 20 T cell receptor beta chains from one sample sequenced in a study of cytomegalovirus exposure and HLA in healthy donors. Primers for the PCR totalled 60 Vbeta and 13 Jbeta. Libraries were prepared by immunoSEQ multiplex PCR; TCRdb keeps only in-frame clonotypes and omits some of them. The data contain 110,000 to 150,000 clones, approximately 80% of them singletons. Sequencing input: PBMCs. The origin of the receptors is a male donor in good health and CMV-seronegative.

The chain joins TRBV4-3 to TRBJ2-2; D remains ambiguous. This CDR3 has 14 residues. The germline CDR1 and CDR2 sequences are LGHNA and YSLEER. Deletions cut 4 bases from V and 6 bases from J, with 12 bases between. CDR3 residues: CASSPPGGAGELFF. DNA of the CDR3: TGCGCCAGCAGCCCCCCGGGTGGTGCCGGGGAGCTGTTTTTT.

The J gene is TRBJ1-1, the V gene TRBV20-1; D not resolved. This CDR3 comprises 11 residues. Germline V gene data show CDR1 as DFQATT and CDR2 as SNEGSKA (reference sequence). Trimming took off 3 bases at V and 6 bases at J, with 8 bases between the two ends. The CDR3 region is CSARGHAEAFF. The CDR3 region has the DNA TGCAGTGCTAGGGGCCATGCTGAAGCTTTCTTT.

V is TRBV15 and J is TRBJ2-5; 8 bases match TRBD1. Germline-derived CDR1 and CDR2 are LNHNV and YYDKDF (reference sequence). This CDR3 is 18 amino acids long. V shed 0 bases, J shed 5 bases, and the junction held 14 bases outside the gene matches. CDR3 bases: TGTGCCACCAGCAGAGATTATAGTCAGGGGGCCTTGGGGGAGACCCAGTACTTC. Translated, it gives CATSRDYSQGALGETQYF.

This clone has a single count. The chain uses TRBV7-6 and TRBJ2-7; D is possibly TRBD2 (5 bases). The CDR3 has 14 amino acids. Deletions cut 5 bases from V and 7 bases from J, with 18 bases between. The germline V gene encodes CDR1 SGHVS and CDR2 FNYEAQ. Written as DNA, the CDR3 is TGTGCCAGCAGCACGTCCCCCGGGGTCGGGGAGCAGTACTTC. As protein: CASSTSPGVGEQYF.

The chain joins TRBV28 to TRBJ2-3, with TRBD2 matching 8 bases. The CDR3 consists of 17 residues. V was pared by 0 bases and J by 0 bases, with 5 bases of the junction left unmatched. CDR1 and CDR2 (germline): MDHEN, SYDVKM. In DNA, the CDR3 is TGTGCCAGCAGTTTATGGCTACTAGCGGATAGCACAGATACGCAGTATTTT. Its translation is CASSLWLLADSTDTQYF.

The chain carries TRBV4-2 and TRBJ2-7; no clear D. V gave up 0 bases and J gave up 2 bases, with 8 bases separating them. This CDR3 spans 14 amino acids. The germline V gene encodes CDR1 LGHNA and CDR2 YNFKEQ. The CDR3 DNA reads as TGTGCCAGCAGCCAAGATTGGGCAGCCTACGAGCAGTACTTC. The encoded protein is CASSQDWAAYEQYF.

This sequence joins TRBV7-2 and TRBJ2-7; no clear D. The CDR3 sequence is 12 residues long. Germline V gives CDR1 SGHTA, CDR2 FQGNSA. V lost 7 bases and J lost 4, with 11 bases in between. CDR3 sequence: CASNIPSYEQYF. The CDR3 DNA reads TGTGCCAGCAACATACCTTCTTACGAGCAGTACTTC.

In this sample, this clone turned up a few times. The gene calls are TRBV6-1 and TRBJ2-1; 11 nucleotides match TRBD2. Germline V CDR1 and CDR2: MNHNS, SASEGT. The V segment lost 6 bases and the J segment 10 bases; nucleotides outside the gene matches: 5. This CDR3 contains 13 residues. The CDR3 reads CASSRLAGLEQFF. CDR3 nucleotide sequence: TGTGCCAGCAGCCGACTAGCGGGGTTGGAGCAGTTCTTC.

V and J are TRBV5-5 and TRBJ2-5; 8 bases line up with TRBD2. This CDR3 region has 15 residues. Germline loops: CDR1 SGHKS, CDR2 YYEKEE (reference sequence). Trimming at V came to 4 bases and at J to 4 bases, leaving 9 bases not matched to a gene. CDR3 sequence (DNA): TGTGCCAGCAGCCGTCTGGGGACTAGGGGAGAGACCCAGTACTTC. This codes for CASSRLGTRGETQYF. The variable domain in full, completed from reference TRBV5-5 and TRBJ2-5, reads DAGVTQSPTHLIKTRGQQVTLRCSPISGHKSVSWYQQVLGQGPQFIFQYYEKEERGRGNFPDRFSARQFPNYSSELNVNALLLGDSALYLCASSRLGTRGETQYFGPGTRLLVL.

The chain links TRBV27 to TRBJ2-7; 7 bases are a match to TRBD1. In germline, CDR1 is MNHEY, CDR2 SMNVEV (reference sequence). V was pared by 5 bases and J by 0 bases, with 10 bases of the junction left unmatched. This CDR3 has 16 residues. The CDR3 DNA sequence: TGTGCCAGCAGTATATTGGGACAGTTAAACTCCTACGAGCAGTACTTC. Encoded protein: CASSILGQLNSYEQYF.

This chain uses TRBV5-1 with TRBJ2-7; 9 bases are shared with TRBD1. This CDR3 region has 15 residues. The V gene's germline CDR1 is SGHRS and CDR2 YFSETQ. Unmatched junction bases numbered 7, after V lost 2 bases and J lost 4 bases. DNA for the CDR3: TGCGCCAGCAGCTTCGAACAGGGGGCAACTTACGAGCAGTACTTC. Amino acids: CASSFEQGATYEQYF.

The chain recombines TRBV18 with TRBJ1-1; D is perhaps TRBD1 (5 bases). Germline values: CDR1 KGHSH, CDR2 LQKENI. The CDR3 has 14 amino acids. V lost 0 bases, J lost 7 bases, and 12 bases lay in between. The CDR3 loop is CASSPPSVGGEAFF. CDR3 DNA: TGTGCCAGCTCACCACCGAGTGTCGGGGGTGAAGCTTTCTTT.

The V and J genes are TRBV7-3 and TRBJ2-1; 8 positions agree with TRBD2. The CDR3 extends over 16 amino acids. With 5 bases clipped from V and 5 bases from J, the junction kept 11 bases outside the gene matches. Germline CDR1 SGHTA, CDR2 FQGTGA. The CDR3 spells CASSLQAGAVNNEQFF. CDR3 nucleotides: TGTGCCAGCAGCCTCCAAGCGGGAGCGGTCAACAATGAGCAGTTCTTC.

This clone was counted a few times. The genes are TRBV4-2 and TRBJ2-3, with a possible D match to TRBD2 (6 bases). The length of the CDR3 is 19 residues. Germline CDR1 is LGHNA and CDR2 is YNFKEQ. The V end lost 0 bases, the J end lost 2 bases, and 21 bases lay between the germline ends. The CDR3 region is CASSQDVLPGGVPTDTQYF. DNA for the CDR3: TGTGCCAGCAGCCAAGACGTACTCCCCGGGGGAGTTCCCACAGATACGCAGTATTTT.

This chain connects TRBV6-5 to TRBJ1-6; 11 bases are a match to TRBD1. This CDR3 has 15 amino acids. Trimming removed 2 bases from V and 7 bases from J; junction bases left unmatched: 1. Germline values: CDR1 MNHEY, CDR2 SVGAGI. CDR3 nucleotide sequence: TGTGCCAGCAGTTACGGGACAGGGGGAAATTCACCCCTCCACTTT. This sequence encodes CASSYGTGGNSPLHF.

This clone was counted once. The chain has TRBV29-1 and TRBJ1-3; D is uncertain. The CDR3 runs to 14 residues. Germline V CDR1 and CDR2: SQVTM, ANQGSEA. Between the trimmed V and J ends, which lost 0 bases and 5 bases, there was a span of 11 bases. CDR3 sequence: CSVEDRAGRNTIYF. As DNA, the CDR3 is TGCAGCGTTGAAGATCGGGCGGGGAGAAACACCATATATTTT.

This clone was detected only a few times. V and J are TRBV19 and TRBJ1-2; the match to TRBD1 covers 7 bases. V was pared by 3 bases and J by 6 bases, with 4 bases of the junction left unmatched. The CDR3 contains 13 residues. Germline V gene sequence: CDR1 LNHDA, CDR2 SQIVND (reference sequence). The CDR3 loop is CASSMGQINGYTF. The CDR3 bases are TGTGCCAGTAGTATGGGACAGATAAATGGCTACACCTTC.

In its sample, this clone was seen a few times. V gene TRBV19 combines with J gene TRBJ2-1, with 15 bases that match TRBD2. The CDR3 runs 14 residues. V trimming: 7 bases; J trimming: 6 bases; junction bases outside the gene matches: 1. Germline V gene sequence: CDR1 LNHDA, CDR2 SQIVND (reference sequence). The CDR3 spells CASTGLAGGNEQFF. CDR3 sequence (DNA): TGTGCCAGTACGGGACTAGCGGGGGGCAATGAGCAGTTCTTC.

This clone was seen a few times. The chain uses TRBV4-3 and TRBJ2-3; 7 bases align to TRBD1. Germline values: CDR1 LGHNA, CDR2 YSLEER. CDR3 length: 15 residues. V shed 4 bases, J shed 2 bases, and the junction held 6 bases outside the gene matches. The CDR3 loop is CASSPRDRDTDTQYF. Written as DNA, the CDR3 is TGCGCCAGCAGCCCCCGGGACAGAGACACAGATACGCAGTATTTT.

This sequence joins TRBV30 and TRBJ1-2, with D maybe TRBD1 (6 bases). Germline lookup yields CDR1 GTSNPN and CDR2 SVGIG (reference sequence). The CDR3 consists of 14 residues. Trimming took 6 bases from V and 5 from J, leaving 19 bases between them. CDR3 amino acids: CACNHRDELYGYTF. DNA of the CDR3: TGTGCCTGCAACCACAGGGATGAACTATATGGCTACACCTTC.